Sequencing of this T cell receptor (beta chain) was carried out in a study of vaccination and CD4 T cells after COVID-19. For the study at large: As their vaccination, participants received two doses of either BNT162b2 or mRNA-1273 vaccine.

A note on this clonotype: Its antigen is not known.

Findings and caveats of the study: Within convalescent individuals, 304 out of 307 vaccine-specific clones proved to be spike mono-reactive.

Scientists ran DNA taken from cultured CD4+ T cells through the Oncomine TCR Beta short-read assay for sequencing. TCRdb passed the PCR reads through MiXCR, listing each CDR3 protein once. The data show fewer than 12,000 distinct CDR3 sequences, with roughly 28% seen just once and approximately 8.8% held by the top ten. The V and J ends lost 3 bases and 4 bases respectively, with 14 bases between them. This CDR3 contains 14 residues. Germline V gene data show CDR1 as SGHRS and CDR2 as YFSETQ. Treatment denoted: roughly ten-day PBMC culture with coronavirus spike peptide pools or control peptides (ViraFEST assay). Each well held over 1.5 million PBMCs in IL-2 (about 9.6 IU/ml) medium with approximately 9.4 ug/ml peptide pools.

The V gene is TRBV5-1, the J gene TRBJ2-7, with D possibly matching TRBD1 (5 bases). The source material was CD4+ T cells from blood, cultured in vitro. This clonotype was sampled from a human donor who had recovered from COVID-19. DNA of the CDR3: TGCGCCAGCAGCTCCTCCCCGACAGAATACGAGCAGTACTTC. Translation gives CASSSSPTEYEQYF. Filled out from reference TRBV5-1 and TRBJ2-7, the complete variable domain reads KAGVTQTPRYLIKTRGQQVTLSCSPISGHRSVSWYQQTPGQGLQFLFEYFSETQRNKGNFPGRFSGRQFSNSRSEMNVSTLELGDSALYLCASSSSPTEYEQYFGPGTRLTVT.